Listed below are T cell receptor beta chains from one sample, sequenced in a study of blood T cell repertoires in COVID-19. This table comes from immunoSEQ multiplex PCR, and its TCRdb copy is limited to in-frame clones, with some not included. This table holds roughly 390,000 clones, about 85% found once. Sequenced material: peripheral blood. The receptors derive from a woman aged 18-29 years with acute or convalescent COVID-19. The CDR3 runs from the conserved cysteine through the conserved F or W. D genes are given only for firm matches. Only part of the rows carry a size: once, few, many, or a class if the clone is expanded.

clone_size j_call v_call d_call cdr3_nt cdr3_aa
once TRBJ1-5 TRBV7-9 TRBD1 TGTGCCAGCAGCTTTCAGGGGGACAATCAGCCCCAGCATTTT CASSFQGDNQPQHF
NA TRBJ2-3 TRBV2 TRBD1 TGTGCCAGCAGTGAATTAAGGGGACAGGGGCCCAGCACAGATACGCAGTATTTT CASSELRGQGPSTDTQYF
NA TRBJ2-5 TRBV9 TRBD2 TGTGCCAGCAGCCCCCCGGGCGGGAGGGCCAGAGAGACCCAGTACTTC CASSPPGGRARETQYF
once TRBJ1-5 TRBV4-1 TRBD1 TGCGCCAGCAGCCCTGAGGACAGGAGCAATCAGCCCCAGCATTTT CASSPEDRSNQPQHF
NA TRBJ2-7 TRBV9 TRBD2 TGTGCCAGCAGCGTAGGGGGAGGGACTCCAGACTACGAGCAGTACTTC CASSVGGGTPDYEQYF
NA TRBJ1-2 TRBV10-3 TRBD1 TGTGCCGCAAGACAGGGAGGTTGGAATCGCTACACCTTC CAARQGGWNRYTF
many TRBJ1-1 TRBV10-2 NA TGCGCCAGCAACTCAAGACAGAACACTGAAGCTTTCTTT CASNSRQNTEAFF
few TRBJ1-1 TRBV5-1 NA TGCGCCAGCAGCTCGGGGTCGATCATGAACACTGAAGCTTTCTTT CASSSGSIMNTEAFF
NA TRBJ1-5 TRBV18 TRBD1 TGTGCCAGCTCGCCGGACAGGAACAATCAGCCCCAGCATTTT CASSPDRNNQPQHF
NA TRBJ2-3 TRBV4-2 TRBD2 TGTGCCAGCAGCCAAGGACTGAACGGGAGGACTGATACGCAGTATTTT CASSQGLNGRTDTQYF
NA TRBJ1-5 TRBV3-1/TRBV3-2 NA TGTGCCAGCAGCCAAGACACAGTAGCGGGTCAGCCCCAGCATTTT CASSQDTVAGQPQHF
NA TRBJ2-3 TRBV18 TRBD1 TGTGCCAGCTCACCAGTCCCGGGACAGGTATTTGCGAAAGATACGCAGTATTTT CASSPVPGQVFAKDTQYF
NA TRBJ1-6 TRBV9 TRBD1 TGTGCCAGCAGCCCCAGGACAGGGACAGAGAATTCACCCCTCCACTTT CASSPRTGTENSPLHF
NA TRBJ1-6 TRBV13 NA TGTGCCAGCAGCCGGGAAGTGGCGTCACCCCTCCACTTT CASSREVASPLHF
NA TRBJ2-3 TRBV24-1 NA TGTGCCACCAGTGGGGAGCGGATCACAGATACGCAGTATTTT CATSGERITDTQYF
NA TRBJ2-1 TRBV10-1 NA TGCGCCAGCAGTGAGTCCATCTACAATGAGCAGTTCTTC CASSESIYNEQFF
NA TRBJ2-7 TRBV15 TRBD2 TGTGCGACGGGAGGGGACCCCTACGAGCAGTACTTC CATGGDPYEQYF
NA TRBJ2-6 TRBV28 NA TGTGCCAGCAGTTTGGGAGGAGGGGCCAACGTCCTGACTTTC CASSLGGGANVLTF
NA TRBJ2-3 TRBV6-5 TRBD1 TGTGCCAGCACCGCGACAGGGGGGGATACGCAGTATTTT CASTATGGDTQYF
NA TRBJ1-1 TRBV28 TRBD1 TGTGCCAGCAGGATACTGACAGGGGTGAACACTGAAGCTTTCTTT CASRILTGVNTEAFF
NA TRBJ1-5 TRBV6-5 NA TGTGCCAGCAGTTACTCCAACAACAAACAGCCCCAGCATTTT CASSYSNNKQPQHF
NA TRBJ1-5 TRBV19 NA TGTGCCAGTACCGAGGCATATAGCAATCAGCCCCAGCATTTT CASTEAYSNQPQHF
NA TRBJ2-2 TRBV9 TRBD2 TGTGCCAGCAGCCCCCGGACTAGCGGTAGGACGGGGGAGCTGTTTTTT CASSPRTSGRTGELFF
NA TRBJ1-2 TRBV12-3/TRBV12-4 NA TGTGCCAGCAGTTTTCTTGTGAGTCAAGGCTACACCTTC CASSFLVSQGYTF